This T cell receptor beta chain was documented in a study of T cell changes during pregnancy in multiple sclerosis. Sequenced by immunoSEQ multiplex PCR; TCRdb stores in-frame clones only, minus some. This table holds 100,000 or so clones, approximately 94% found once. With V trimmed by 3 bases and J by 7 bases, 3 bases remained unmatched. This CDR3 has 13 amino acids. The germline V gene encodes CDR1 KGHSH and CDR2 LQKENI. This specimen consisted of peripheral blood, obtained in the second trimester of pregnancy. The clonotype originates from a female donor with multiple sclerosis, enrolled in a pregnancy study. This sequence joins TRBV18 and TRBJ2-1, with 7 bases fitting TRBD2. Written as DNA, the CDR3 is TGTGCCAGCTCACCGGGAGGGAGTAATGAGCAGTTCTTC. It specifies CASSPGGSNEQFF.